Reported below is one T cell receptor (beta chain). The sample's time point: after dendritic cell vaccination, including at tumor progression/relapse. The sample originates from a study of glioma-infiltrating T cells after dendritic cell vaccination. Germline CDR1 is SGHTA and CDR2 is FQGTGA. CDR3 length: 16 amino acids. Trimming shortened V by 2 bases and J by 2 bases, and 14 bases separated the two germline ends. The table came from immunoSEQ multiplex PCR; TCRdb's copy has only in-frame clones and leaves some out. The sample gives some 91,000 clones, approximately 75% of which show up once; roughly 2.1% is in the top ten.

This TCR came from a human donor with glioblastoma. Source: blood, taken after dendritic cell vaccination. This chain joins TRBV7-3 and TRBJ2-3, with D hard to call. Here the CDR3 reads CASSLHFNLPTDTQYF. In nucleotides, the CDR3 is TGTGCCAGCAGCTTACACTTCAACCTCCCCACAGATACGCAGTATTTT.